This TCR beta chain was captured in a study of T-cell reconstitution after alpha-beta-depleted transplantation in children. CDR3 size: 16 residues. Germline CDR1 reads MNHEY; CDR2 reads SVGAGI. V lost 2 bases and J lost 5, with 15 bases in between. The TCRbeta library was prepared with unique molecular identifiers. Each CDR3 protein is one row after TCRdb ran MiXCR on the PCR reads. The sample shows 200,000 to 250,000 distinct CDR3 sequences, about a tenth of them seen only once. This clonotype was observed at least ten times. Sequencing was performed on PBMCs from the stem cell graft donor, taken from the stem cell graft. This TCR came from a human donor who donated a stem cell graft to a child with acute lymphoblastic leukemia. The chain recombines TRBV6-5 with TRBJ2-2, with D possibly TRBD2 on 5 matching bases. The DNA for the CDR3 is TGTGCCAGCAGTTACACTACGAATCTAGCAACCGGGGAGCTGTTTTTT. Translated, it gives CASSYTTNLATGELFF.